Shown below are 29 T cell receptor beta chains from a single sample sequenced in a study of T cells in Graves' hyperthyroidism and ophthalmopathy. TCR beta CDR3 sequences were amplified from RNA transcripts. TCR CDR3 regions were first amplified by RT-PCR with HTBI primers. MiXCR, run by TCRdb on the multiplex PCR reads, gives a single entry per CDR3 protein. The sample gives a few hundred thousand distinct CDR3 sequences, around 45% of which show up once; around 8% is in the top ten. The material sequenced was peripheral blood or thyroid tissue (not recorded which). These receptors were taken from a woman aged 18-30 years with Graves' hyperthyroidism.

Ten or more counts support this clonotype. The chain uses TRBV13 and TRBJ2-2, with TRBD2 matching over 7 bases. V dropped 7 bases and J dropped 0; count of bases not matched to a gene: 14. The length of the CDR3 is 18 residues. In germline, CDR1 is PRHDT, CDR2 FYEKMQ (reference sequence). CDR3 protein: CASTELADMFANTGELFF. Here the CDR3 DNA reads TGTGCCAGCACCGAGCTAGCGGATATGTTCGCGAACACCGGGGAGCTGTTTTTT.

Turning to this clonotype: One end of the junction does not line up with germline, which may come from a read error. The chain is built from TRBV7-9 and TRBJ2-2, with 9 bases aligning to TRBD2. CDR1 and CDR2 (germline): SEHNR, FQNEAQ (reference sequence). The length of the CDR3 is 15 residues. CDR3 region: CASSELAGNTGELSW. CDR3 coding DNA: TGTGCCAGCAGCGAGCTAGCGGGGAACACCGGGGAGCTGTCTTGG.

The chain recombines TRBV7-9 with TRBJ2-3; D ambiguous. This CDR3 comprises 14 residues. The V and J ends lost 5 bases and 0 bases respectively, with 9 bases between them. CDR1 SEHNR and CDR2 FQNEAQ come from the germline V gene (reference sequence). DNA of the CDR3: TGTGCCAGCAGCCCTCTACGTAGCACAGATACGCAGTATTTT. Amino acids: CASSPLRSTDTQYF. Full variable domain (missing parts from reference TRBV7-9 and TRBJ2-3): DTGVSQNPRHKITKRGQNVTFRCDPISEHNRLYWYRQTLGQGPEFLTYFQNEAQLEKSRLLSDRFSAERPKGSFSTLEIQRTEQGDSAMYLCASSPLRSTDTQYFGPGTRLTVL.

As concerns this clonotype: Given a much more abundant clone one base away, this may be a read error. The V and J genes are TRBV6-1 and TRBJ1-1, with no clear D. CDR1 and CDR2 from the germline V gene are MNHNS and SASEGT. The V and J ends lost 4 bases and 3 bases respectively, with 9 bases between them. CDR3 size: 13 residues. The CDR3 DNA reads as TGTGCCAGCAGTGGAGTCGAGGACACTGAAGCTTTCTTT. Protein product: CASSGVEDTEAFF.

This clonotype was recorded at least ten times. The chain couples TRBV6-1 to TRBJ1-6; 9 nucleotides line up with TRBD1. The trim removed 8 bases at V and 6 bases at J, leaving 8 bases unmatched. This CDR3 is built from 15 residues. CDR1 and CDR2 (germline): MNHNS, SASEGT. The CDR3 bases are TGTGCCAGCTCAGGACAGGGGCAAATTAATTCACCCCTCCACTTT. Translating gives CASSGQGQINSPLHF.

The chain couples TRBV29-1 to TRBJ1-2; TRBD1 matches 8 bases. CDR3 length equals 12 residues. Germline V gives CDR1 SQVTM, CDR2 ANQGSEA. Germline trimming cut 6 bases from V and 6 bases from J; bases unmatched to any gene: 6. CDR3 sequence: CSVLGQADGYTF. The DNA of the CDR3 is TGCAGCGTCCTGGGACAGGCGGATGGCTACACCTTC. The full variable domain, its missing parts supplied by reference TRBV29-1 and TRBJ1-2, is SAVISQKPSRDICQRGTSLTIQCQVDSQVTMMFWYRQQPGQSLTLIATANQGSEATYESGFVIDKFPISRPNLTFSTLTVSNMSPEDSSIYLCSVLGQADGYTFGSGTRLTVV.

The chain employs TRBV12-5 and TRBJ2-2; 8 bases align to TRBD1. Germline V gives CDR1 LGHNT, CDR2 FRNRAP. The CDR3 consists of 14 residues. V shed 5 bases, J shed 7 bases, and the junction held 6 bases outside the gene matches. The CDR3 DNA reads TGTGCTAGTGGTGGACAGGGAAGGGGCGGGGAGCTGTTTTTT. The encoded protein is CASGGQGRGGELFF.

The rearrangement joins TRBV20-1 to TRBJ1-1; 9 bases fit TRBD1. The ends lost 6 bases at V and 5 bases at J; junction bases unmatched: 10. The CDR3 runs to 14 residues. Germline V gene sequence: CDR1 DFQATT, CDR2 SNEGSKA (reference sequence). Here the CDR3 reads CSAGQGQGVTEAFF. The CDR3 region has the DNA TGCAGTGCAGGACAGGGGCAGGGAGTTACTGAAGCTTTCTTT.

Regarding this clonotype: It is likely a read error, because the conserved phenylalanine at the end of the CDR3 is missing. It is unclear where the CDR3 begins or ends on the DNA, so no DNA is shown, and the CDR3 is as TCRdb lists it. V is TRBV9 and J is TRBJ2-7; the DNA was not used to check the table's D call, TRBD1. The germline V gene encodes CDR1 SGDLS and CDR2 YYNGEE. The CDR3 is made up of 10 amino acids, end residues included. The CDR3 region is CASSEGASNT.

The genes are TRBV10-3 and TRBJ2-5; no reliable D call. The CDR3 length is 13 residues. Trimming removed 3 bases from V and 5 bases from J, with 10 bases in between. From germline, CDR1 is ENHRY and CDR2 SYGVKD. This chain's CDR3 is CAISDGVGETQYF. CDR3 DNA sequence: TGTGCCATCAGTGATGGGGTGGGCGAGACCCAGTACTTC.

This clonotype occurred a few times. The chain couples TRBV30 to TRBJ2-2, with D possibly TRBD1 on 5 matching bases. Germline-derived CDR1 and CDR2 are GTSNPN and SVGIG (reference sequence). CDR3 length: 15 residues. The ends were cut back, 3 bases at V and 1 base at J, with 12 bases in the middle. The CDR3 nucleotides are TGTGCCTGGAGCCCGGACACAGTGAACACCGGGGAGCTGTTTTTT. This encodes CAWSPDTVNTGELFF.

This clonotype has more than one count but fewer than ten. This chain connects TRBV2 to TRBJ2-2; D uncertain. CDR3 length equals 13 residues. Germline V gives CDR1 SNHLY, CDR2 FYNNEI. V was cut by 3 bases and J by 7 bases, with 9 bases left in between. The DNA of the CDR3 is TGTGCCAGCAGTGACCGTAAAAGCGGGGAGCTGTTTTTT. Translation: CASSDRKSGELFF.

This clonotype was counted many times. The chain's CDR3 is CASNSLGAQPQHF. The CDR3 region has the DNA TGTGCCAGCAACTCCCTGGGGGCCCAGCCCCAGCATTTT. This chain links TRBV12-3 or TRBV12-4 with TRBJ1-5, with D tentatively TRBD1 (6 bases). Trimming shortened V by 7 bases and J by 7 bases, and 14 bases separated the two germline ends. The length of the CDR3 is 13 residues.

The rearrangement joins TRBV29-1 to TRBJ1-2; TRBD1 aligns across 10 bases. The CDR3 is 12 residues long. Germline V gene lookup returns CDR1 SQVTM and CDR2 ANQGSEA. The CDR3 protein is CSTGQGVYGYTF. CDR3 nucleotides: TGCAGTACAGGACAGGGGGTCTATGGCTACACCTTC.

This clonotype appeared many times. The V gene is TRBV6-5, the J gene TRBJ2-7; D may be TRBD1 (7 bases). V was trimmed by 9 bases and J by 3 bases, leaving 15 bases between them. The CDR3 sequence is 13 residues long. Germline assignment: CDR1 MNHEY and CDR2 SVGAGI. The CDR3 sequence is CASQTGRNYEQYF. The CDR3 DNA follows: TGTGCCAGTCAGACAGGGAGGAACTACGAGCAGTACTTC.

This clonotype was recorded at least ten times. The chain recombines TRBV11-3 with TRBJ2-6, with 7 positions matching TRBD2. The CDR3 runs 17 residues. Germline V lookup: CDR1 SGHNT, CDR2 YENEEA. Trimming cost V 6 bases and J 4 bases; bases outside gene matches: 12. Here the CDR3 DNA reads TGTGCCAGCAGTTCTGTGGCCGGGGGGAGGGGGGCCAACGTCCTGACTTTC. Translation gives CASSSVAGGRGANVLTF.

The chain has TRBV11-2 and TRBJ2-5; a possible D gene is TRBD1 (5 bases). The V gene's germline CDR1 is SGHAT and CDR2 FQNNGV. The V end was cut by 6 bases, the J end by 7 bases, with 24 bases between. This CDR3 has 16 amino acids. The CDR3 DNA sequence: TGTGCCAGCAGTTCCGCAGGGTATACGGGCCGTGGGACCCAGTACTTC. Its translation is CASSSAGYTGRGTQYF.

At least ten counts were recorded for this clonotype. As DNA, the CDR3 is TGTGCCAGCAGTGTCTCAGGGGGCTACGAGCAGTACTTC. It is translated as CASSVSGGYEQYF. The chain couples TRBV25-1 to TRBJ2-7, with 7 bases aligning to TRBD1. Unmatched junction bases numbered 3, after V lost 4 bases and J lost 3 bases. The germline V gene encodes CDR1 MGHDK and CDR2 SYGVNS. The CDR3 has 13 residues.

This clonotype was observed many times. V and J are TRBV9 and TRBJ2-2; D gene ambiguous. V was clipped by 4 bases and J by 3 bases, with 13 bases between them. Germline V gene data show CDR1 as SGDLS and CDR2 as YYNGEE. The CDR3 is 15 residues long. The CDR3 nucleotides read TGTGCCAGCAGCCTGACGACCGGTGACACCGGGGAGCTGTTTTTT. Amino acids: CASSLTTGDTGELFF. Together with reference TRBV9 and TRBJ2-2, the CDR3 gives the full variable domain: DSGVTQTPKHLITATGQRVTLRCSPRSGDLSVYWYQQSLDQGLQFLIQYYNGEERAKGNILERFSAQQFPDLHSELNLSSLELGDSALYFCASSLTTGDTGELFFGEGSRLTVL.

This chain uses TRBV20-1 with TRBJ2-3; D is perhaps TRBD2 (7 bases). This CDR3 has 12 amino acids. Germline CDR1 is DFQATT and CDR2 is SNEGSKA (reference sequence). V gave up 4 bases and J gave up 6 bases, with 11 bases separating them. The CDR3 is CSAKGGLDTQYF. In DNA form, the CDR3 reads TGCAGTGCTAAGGGGGGGCTCGATACGCAGTATTTT.

This clonotype has at least ten counts. This chain connects TRBV7-3 to TRBJ2-5; no reliable D call. Germline V gives CDR1 SGHTA, CDR2 FQGTGA. There are 14 residues in the CDR3. The ends were cut back, 0 bases at V and 2 bases at J, with 7 bases in the middle. The CDR3 sequence: CASSLTGRQETQYF. DNA for the CDR3: TGTGCCAGCAGCTTAACCGGGCGGCAAGAGACCCAGTACTTC.

The chain recombines TRBV29-1 with TRBJ1-1; D remains ambiguous. Germline assignment: CDR1 SQVTM and CDR2 ANQGSEA. V was trimmed by 6 bases and J by 10 bases, leaving 21 bases between them. This CDR3 contains 13 residues. The CDR3 DNA sequence: TGCAGCGTGTCGGGCCTTGAATCGTGGGTAGCTTTCTTT. Amino acid sequence: CSVSGLESWVAFF.

This clonotype was seen many times. This CDR3 is CATSSDRGFAGELFF. Here the CDR3 DNA reads TGTGCCACCAGTTCGGACAGGGGATTTGCCGGGGAGCTGTTTTTT. This rearrangement joins TRBV24-1 to TRBJ2-2, with TRBD1 matching over 9 bases. The CDR3 length is 15 residues. Unmatched junction bases numbered 7, after V lost 6 bases and J lost 6 bases. CDR1 and CDR2 (germline): KGHDR, SFDVKD.

The chain recombines TRBV20-1 with TRBJ2-7; 7 nucleotides match TRBD1. Germline V gene sequence: CDR1 DFQATT, CDR2 SNEGSKA (reference sequence). V lost 5 bases and J lost 4; bases outside the gene matches: 14. This CDR3 has 15 amino acids. CDR3 in DNA: TGCAGTGCTCACGGACAGGCTGCTTTTATTTACGAGCAGTACTTC. Protein: CSAHGQAAFIYEQYF.

This clonotype appeared many times. The rearrangement joins TRBV2 to TRBJ1-1; TRBD1 matches 8 bases. There are 13 residues in the CDR3. The J segment lost 4 bases and the V segment lost 7 bases, leaving 5 bases of the junction unmatched. Per the germline V gene, CDR1 is SNHLY and CDR2 is FYNNEI. The chain's CDR3 is CASTSTGGTEAFF. The CDR3 DNA is TGTGCCAGCACCTCCACAGGGGGCACTGAAGCTTTCTTT.

This clonotype was observed a single time. V gene TRBV20-1 combines with J gene TRBJ1-4; D is undetermined. The CDR3 length is 15 residues. In germline, CDR1 is DFQATT, CDR2 SNEGSKA (reference sequence). Trimming shortened V by 4 bases and J by 1 base, and 13 bases separated the two germline ends. CDR3 loop: CSANPGAGTNEKLFF. The CDR3 DNA is TGCAGTGCTAATCCCGGTGCAGGAACTAATGAAAAACTGTTTTTT.

This clonotype was picked up many times. The rearrangement joins TRBV5-1 to TRBJ1-1; the D is unclear. Looked up from germline, CDR1 is SGHRS and CDR2 is YFSETQ. V was shortened by 4 bases and J by 4 bases, with 11 bases between the two germline ends. The CDR3 spans 13 residues. DNA for the CDR3: TGCGCCAGCAGCCCAGATGTGAGCACTGAAGCTTTCTTT. Residues: CASSPDVSTEAFF.

This clonotype was counted at least ten times. V gene TRBV10-3 combines with J gene TRBJ1-1; possibly TRBD1 for D (5 bases). There are 16 residues in the CDR3. Trimming pared 3 bases from V and 0 bases from J, leaving 14 bases between. The germline CDR1 and CDR2 sequences are ENHRY and SYGVKD. CDR3 nucleotides: TGTGCCATCAGTGAAGGTGGGGCAGAAATGAACACTGAAGCTTTCTTT. This codes for CAISEGGAEMNTEAFF.

The genes are TRBV30 and TRBJ2-7; D is perhaps TRBD2 (6 bases). From germline, CDR1 is GTSNPN and CDR2 SVGIG (reference sequence). This CDR3 is built from 13 residues. Trimming removed 5 bases from V and 1 base from J, with 12 bases in between. CDR3 sequence reads: CAWRPGGSYEQYF. As DNA, the CDR3 is TGTGCCTGGCGACCCGGGGGATCCTACGAGCAGTACTTC.